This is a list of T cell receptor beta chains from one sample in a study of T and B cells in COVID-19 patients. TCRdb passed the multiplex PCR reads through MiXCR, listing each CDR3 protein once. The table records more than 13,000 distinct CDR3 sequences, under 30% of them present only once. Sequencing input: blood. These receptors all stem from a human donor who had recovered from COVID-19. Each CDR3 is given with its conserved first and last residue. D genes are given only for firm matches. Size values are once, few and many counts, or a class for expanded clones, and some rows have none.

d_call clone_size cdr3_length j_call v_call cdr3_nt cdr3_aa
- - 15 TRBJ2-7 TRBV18 TGTGCCAGCTCACCACTAAGGGGGAGGGACTACGAGCAGTACTTC CASSPLRGRDYEQYF
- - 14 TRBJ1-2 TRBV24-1 TGTGCCACCAGTGGAGTGGGCCAGGGCCACGGCTACACCTTC CATSGVGQGHGYTF
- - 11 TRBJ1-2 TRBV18 TGTGCCAGCTCAGCCGAATATGGCTACACCTTC CASSAEYGYTF
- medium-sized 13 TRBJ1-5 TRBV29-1 TGCAGCGGGTCCCAGGGTGTGGATCAGCCCCAGCATTTT CSGSQGVDQPQHF
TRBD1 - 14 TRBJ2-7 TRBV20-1 TGCAGTGCTACAGGACAGGGACGGTCCTACGAGCAGTACTTC CSATGQGRSYEQYF
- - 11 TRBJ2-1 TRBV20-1 TGCAGTGCTAGAGATTACGATGAGCAGTTCTTC CSARDYDEQFF
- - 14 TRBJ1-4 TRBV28 TGTGCCAGCAGTTTTTTGTCTGGACGCGAAAAACTGTTTTTT CASSFLSGREKLFF
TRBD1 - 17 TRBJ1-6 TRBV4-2 TGTGCCAGCAGCCCAGAGGGGACAGGGCCCGCGAATTCACCCCTCCACTTT CASSPEGTGPANSPLHF
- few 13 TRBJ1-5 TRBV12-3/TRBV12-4 TGTGCCAGCAATTACGGGGGTGATCAGCCCCAGCATTTT CASNYGGDQPQHF
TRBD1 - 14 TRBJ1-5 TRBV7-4 TGTGCCAGCAGGTGGGACAGGGGAAATCTGCCCCAGCATTTT CASRWDRGNLPQHF
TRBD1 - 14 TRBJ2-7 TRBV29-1 TGCAGCGTCGGGGCCTGGACAGGGGCCTACGAGCAGTACTTC CSVGAWTGAYEQYF
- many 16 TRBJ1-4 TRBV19 TGTGCCAGTAGTAGGAGAACCTTATCAACTAATGAAAAACTGTTTTTT CASSRRTLSTNEKLFF
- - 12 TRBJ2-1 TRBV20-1 TGCAGTGCTAGCCAGCAGGACAATGAGCAGTTCTTC CSASQQDNEQFF
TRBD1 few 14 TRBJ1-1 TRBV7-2 TGTGCCAGCAGATCAGGGGGCCAGGGCACTGAAGCTTTCTTT CASRSGGQGTEAFF
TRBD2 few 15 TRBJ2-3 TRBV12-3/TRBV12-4 TGTGCCAGCAGTTCGGGACTAGAAAGCACAGATACGCAGTATTTT CASSSGLESTDTQYF
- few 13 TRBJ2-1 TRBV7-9 TGTGCCAGCAGCTTTACAGGGTCCACTGAGCAGTTCTTC CASSFTGSTEQFF
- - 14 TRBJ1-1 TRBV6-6 TGTGCCAGCAGATACGTCTCCGGCCCCGACGTTCCTTTCTTT CASRYVSGPDVPFF